Listed here are 21 T cell receptor beta chains from one sample, sequenced in a study of shared T cell receptors in the human thymus (dated by TCRdb to 2020 to 2022). The method behind the library was the immunoSEQ multiplex PCR assay. As stored in TCRdb, this immuneACCESS dataset retains in-frame rearrangements with V and J assigned. A fraction of the clones does not appear; measured against another copy, unresolved V genes explain less than half of the discrepancy, and the remainder lacks a known reason. Here the sample has over 450,000 clones; approximately 80% occur a single time. The ten biggest clones cover more than 0.01% of the sample. This same sample was also part of a study on human thymus T cells.

Source material: thymocytes. The origin of the receptors is a boy under three years old with a congenital heart defect. Donor details come from another sample of the same person, matched by shared clones.

As DNA, the CDR3 is TGTGCCAGCACTACGACAGGCCTCACTGAAGCTTTCTTT. This sequence encodes CASTTTGLTEAFF. V gene TRBV2 combines with J gene TRBJ1-1; D possibly corresponds to TRBD1 (6 bases). Germline-derived CDR1 and CDR2 are SNHLY and FYNNEI. V lost 7 bases to trimming and J lost 4 bases, with 13 bases between them. The CDR3 runs 13 residues.

This chain links TRBV19 with TRBJ2-2; 8 positions agree with TRBD1. Germline CDR1 reads LNHDA; CDR2 reads SQIVND (reference sequence). CDR3 size: 14 residues. The trim removed 7 bases at V and 3 bases at J, leaving 4 bases unmatched. The CDR3 reads CASTPGQDTGELFF. In nucleotides, the CDR3 is TGTGCCAGTACCCCGGGACAGGACACCGGGGAGCTGTTTTTT.

The chain carries TRBV5-1 and TRBJ2-2; TRBD2 matches 8 bases. The CDR3 covers 15 residues. With V trimmed by 1 base and J by 6 bases, 5 bases remained unmatched. In germline, CDR1 is SGHRS, CDR2 YFSETQ. The CDR3 bases are TGCGCCAGCAGCTTGACTAGCGGCTCGGCCGGGGAGCTGTTTTTT. Its translation: CASSLTSGSAGELFF. Filled out from reference TRBV5-1 and TRBJ2-2, the complete variable domain reads KAGVTQTPRYLIKTRGQQVTLSCSPISGHRSVSWYQQTPGQGLQFLFEYFSETQRNKGNFPGRFSGRQFSNSRSEMNVSTLELGDSALYLCASSLTSGSAGELFFGEGSRLTVL.

The chain is built from TRBV15 and TRBJ2-1; D may be TRBD2 (5 bases). The CDR3 contains 16 residues. The V end lost 5 bases, the J end lost 0 bases, and 14 bases lay between the germline ends. Germline-derived CDR1 and CDR2 are LNHNV and YYDKDF (reference sequence). The CDR3 coding sequence is TGTGCCACCAGCGCACACGGGGTCAGCTCCTACAATGAGCAGTTCTTC. Its translation is CATSAHGVSSYNEQFF.

This clone was seen only a few times. The chain carries TRBV27 and TRBJ1-5; 8 nucleotides align to TRBD1. With V trimmed by 6 bases and J by 5 bases, 3 bases remained unmatched. This CDR3 spans 13 amino acids. Germline values: CDR1 MNHEY, CDR2 SMNVEV (reference sequence). CDR3 residues: CASSPQGDQPQHF. The CDR3 bases are TGTGCCAGCAGCCCACAGGGGGATCAGCCCCAGCATTTT.

V and J are TRBV11-2 and TRBJ1-5; 8 positions match TRBD1. Germline values: CDR1 SGHAT, CDR2 FQNNGV. The CDR3 contains 15 residues. Unmatched junction bases numbered 7, after V lost 2 bases and J lost 7 bases. CDR3 protein: CASSLRQGADQPQHF. The CDR3 DNA follows: TGTGCCAGCAGCTTACGGCAGGGGGCTGACCAGCCCCAGCATTTT.

J is TRBJ1-2 and V is TRBV4-2; D unclear. The CDR3 runs 19 residues. The V and J ends lost 0 bases and 3 bases respectively, with 23 bases between them. Per the germline V gene, CDR1 is LGHNA and CDR2 is YNFKEQ. CDR3 protein: CASSQDLWRVRVEDYGYTF. The CDR3 DNA follows: TGTGCCAGCAGCCAAGATCTGTGGCGGGTTCGGGTGGAGGACTATGGCTACACCTTC.

This clone was counted a single time. The chain couples TRBV5-1 to TRBJ1-3; TRBD1 is a possible D gene (5 bases). CDR1 and CDR2 (germline): SGHRS, YFSETQ. The V end lost 6 bases, the J end lost 0 bases, and 13 bases lay between the germline ends. The CDR3 runs 15 residues. CDR3 region: CASTDGGSSGNTIYF. The DNA for the CDR3 is TGCGCCAGCACCGACGGGGGGAGCTCTGGAAACACCATATATTTT.

The chain links TRBV14 to TRBJ2-7; 10 positions match TRBD2. J lost 2 bases, V lost 0 bases, and 7 bases had no gene match. Germline V gene data show CDR1 as SGHDN and CDR2 as FVKESK. The CDR3 sequence is 17 residues long. In DNA, the CDR3 is TGTGCCAGCAGCCAAGATCAGCTAGCGGGAGATACCTACGAGCAGTACTTC. Protein sequence: CASSQDQLAGDTYEQYF.

The genes are TRBV2 and TRBJ2-4; a possible D gene is TRBD2 (6 bases). Germline CDR1 is SNHLY and CDR2 is FYNNEI. The CDR3 totals 16 residues. The V end lost 3 bases, the J end lost 7 bases, and 19 bases lay between the germline ends. The CDR3 sequence: CASSEPRDFLGNIQYF. The CDR3 DNA follows: TGTGCCAGCAGTGAGCCGCGGGATTTCCTCGGGAACATTCAGTACTTC.

The genes are TRBV6-1 and TRBJ2-7; 10 nucleotides agree with TRBD1. Germline lookup yields CDR1 MNHNS and CDR2 SASEGT. The CDR3 runs to 14 residues. The J segment lost 2 bases and the V segment lost 6 bases, leaving 4 bases of the junction unmatched. This chain's CDR3 is CASRDRGGTYEQYF. For the CDR3, the DNA is TGTGCCAGCAGGGACAGGGGGGGAACCTACGAGCAGTACTTC.

The V call is TRBV7-2, the J call TRBJ2-7, with TRBD2 identical over 11 bases. Germline V gives CDR1 SGHTA, CDR2 FQGNSA. The CDR3 sequence is 15 residues long. V lost 5 bases and J lost 3; bases outside the gene matches: 6. CDR3 sequence reads: CASSRGLAASYEQYF. DNA for the CDR3: TGTGCCAGCAGCCGGGGACTAGCGGCTAGCTACGAGCAGTACTTC. Based on the CDR3 plus reference TRBV7-2 and TRBJ2-7, the full variable domain is GAGVSQSPSNKVTEKGKDVELRCDPISGHTALYWYRQSLGQGLEFLIYFQGNSAPDKSGLPSDRFSAERTGGSVSTLTIQRTQQEDSAVYLCASSRGLAASYEQYFGPGTRLTVT.

J is TRBJ2-7 and V is TRBV25-1; tentatively, D is TRBD1 (5 bases). Germline values: CDR1 MGHDK, CDR2 SYGVNS. The CDR3 contains 15 residues. Trimming removed 2 bases at V and 0 bases at J, with 11 bases between. CDR3 in DNA: TGTGCCAGCAGTGAAGACAGTCCAAGCTCCTACGAGCAGTACTTC. Encoded protein: CASSEDSPSSYEQYF.

This clone was detected only a few times. The chain joins TRBV2 to TRBJ1-3; perhaps TRBD1 as D (5 bases). Trimming cost V 4 bases and J 0 bases, with 19 bases left between them. This CDR3 contains 18 residues. Germline CDR1 reads SNHLY; CDR2 reads FYNNEI. The CDR3 DNA is TGTGCCAGCAGTGGGAACAGACAAGGGGTAAACTCTGGAAACACCATATATTTT. Translation gives CASSGNRQGVNSGNTIYF.

This chain links TRBV4-3 with TRBJ1-5; 9 nucleotides agree with TRBD1. The germline V gene has CDR1 LGHNA and CDR2 YSLEER. The CDR3 spans 15 residues. V dropped 4 bases and J dropped 5; count of bases not matched to a gene: 6. CDR3 loop: CASSPGTGSDQPQHF. The CDR3 region has the DNA TGCGCCAGCAGCCCTGGGACAGGGTCTGATCAGCCCCAGCATTTT.

The CDR3 coding sequence is TGCAGCGTTAAAACGGGACTAGCGGGACTAGCCAAAAACATTCAGTACTTC. As protein: CSVKTGLAGLAKNIQYF. The chain employs TRBV29-1 and TRBJ2-4, with TRBD2 identical over 13 bases. Trimming removed 5 bases from V and 0 bases from J; junction bases left unmatched: 7. The CDR3 totals 17 residues. CDR1 and CDR2 from the germline V gene are SQVTM and ANQGSEA.

The rearrangement joins TRBV6-5 to TRBJ2-7; tentative D call: TRBD1 (5 bases). The germline V gene has CDR1 MNHEY and CDR2 SVGAGI. Deletions cut 7 bases from V and 2 bases from J, with 18 bases between. The CDR3 covers 15 residues. For the CDR3, the DNA is TGTGCCAGCACGAAACCCTCAGGGCCCCCCTACGAGCAGTACTTC. It is translated as CASTKPSGPPYEQYF.

This clone is a singleton in its sample. The genes are TRBV5-1 and TRBJ2-1; D may be TRBD2 (6 bases). CDR1 and CDR2 (germline): SGHRS, YFSETQ. The CDR3 is 14 residues long. With 5 bases removed from V and 8 bases from J, the gap between germline ends came to 17 bases. In DNA, the CDR3 is TGCGCCAGCAGGGGGCTAGCGCTTTGGGATGAGCAGTTCTTC. Translated: CASRGLALWDEQFF. Drawing the rest from reference TRBV5-1 and TRBJ2-1, the complete variable domain is KAGVTQTPRYLIKTRGQQVTLSCSPISGHRSVSWYQQTPGQGLQFLFEYFSETQRNKGNFPGRFSGRQFSNSRSEMNVSTLELGDSALYLCASRGLALWDEQFFGPGTRLTVL.

The genes are TRBV19 and TRBJ2-1, with TRBD2 matching over 11 bases. The germline V gene encodes CDR1 LNHDA and CDR2 SQIVND (reference sequence). This CDR3 is built from 17 residues. Unmatched junction bases numbered 10, after V lost 5 bases and J lost 4 bases. The CDR3 nucleotides are TGTGCCAGTAGTCCGCCGGGACTAGCGGTAGAGTACAATGAGCAGTTCTTC. Translated, it gives CASSPPGLAVEYNEQFF.

The gene calls are TRBV6-1 and TRBJ2-1; 10 nucleotides match TRBD1. The CDR3 consists of 16 residues. Germline CDR1 reads MNHNS; CDR2 reads SASEGT. The trim removed 2 bases at V and 8 bases at J, leaving 9 bases unmatched. The chain's CDR3 is CASSETAGQGWDEQFF. As DNA, the CDR3 is TGTGCCAGCAGTGAAACTGCGGGACAGGGGTGGGATGAGCAGTTCTTC.

The V and J genes are TRBV15 and TRBJ2-6; D possibly corresponds to TRBD2 (5 bases). The ends were cut back, 1 base at V and 0 bases at J, with 10 bases in the middle. CDR1 is LNHNV, CDR2 YYDKDF, per germline (reference sequence). The length of the CDR3 is 17 residues. As DNA, the CDR3 is TGTGCCACCAGCAGAGGTAGCGCCCGCTCTGGGGCCAACGTCCTGACTTTC. Protein: CATSRGSARSGANVLTF.